This TCR beta chain originates from a study of blood T cell repertoires in COVID-19. The method was immunoSEQ multiplex PCR; TCRdb's version includes in-frame clones alone and lacks a portion of them. The profile covers some 130,000 clones, with around 80% appearing a single time and 3% to 4.5% taken by the ten largest. Germline V gene data show CDR1 as MNHEY and CDR2 as SVGEGT. The junction had 10 bases not matched to a gene; V was cut back by 5 bases and J by 3 bases. The CDR3 extends over 17 amino acids. The sample consisted of peripheral blood. The chain uses TRBV6-2 or TRBV6-3 and TRBJ2-5; 12 positions match TRBD1. This TCR was sampled from a man aged 60-69 years with acute or convalescent COVID-19. In nucleotides, the CDR3 is TGTGCCAGCAGTGCACAGTCGGGACAGGGGGCCGAAGAGACCCAGTACTTC. It yields the protein CASSAQSGQGAEETQYF.